The rows below give T cell receptor beta chains drawn from one sample of a study of human T cells and chemical hapten exposure. TCRdb processed the 5' RACE reads anew with MiXCR; each CDR3 protein has one entry. Found here are some 150,000 distinct CDR3 sequences, roughly 4% of them singletons; the top ten hold roughly 1.4%. The receptors were sampled from a female donor in good health. The CDR3 runs from the conserved cysteine through the conserved F or W. Each record gives: J gene, V gene, CDR3 protein.

TRBJ2-5 TRBV2 CASSESVLWGEQETQYF
TRBJ1-5 TRBV6-1 CASSSGGGGGQPQHF
TRBJ2-3 TRBV7-2 CASSPTGRRYF
TRBJ1-6 TRBV12-3/TRBV12-4 CASSSWMGLQTGSSYNSPLHF
TRBJ2-3 TRBV7-2 CASSPEDQGGTDTQYF
TRBJ1-1 TRBV7-2 CASSLGQGQAFF
TRBJ2-7 TRBV9 CASSSRGSSSYEQYF
TRBJ2-3 TRBV7-2 CASSLGRRAEFTDTQYF
TRBJ1-1 TRBV29-1 CSVEAQWNTEAFF
TRBJ2-7 TRBV28 CASNPGPHEQYF
TRBJ2-3 TRBV18 CASSPQAAPSADTQYF
TRBJ1-1 TRBV20-1 CSATLNRGRRPIRAFF
TRBJ2-5 TRBV20-1 CTAAGEQETQYF
TRBJ2-5 TRBV2 CASSTSPQETQYF
TRBJ2-6 TRBV4-3 CASSVSRSGANVLTF
TRBJ1-3 TRBV5-4 CASSVQGVVGNTIYF
TRBJ2-7 TRBV9 CASSPLDRGHEQYF
TRBJ2-7 TRBV9 CASSPSDGYEQYF
TRBJ2-5 TRBV11-2 CASSPASGGQETQYF
TRBJ2-7 TRBV20-1 CSARDVSGGGYSYEQYF